Following are 25 T cell receptor beta chains from one sample sequenced in a study of cytomegalovirus exposure and HLA in healthy donors (dated by TCRdb to 2017 to 2019). The method behind the library was the immunoSEQ multiplex PCR assay. The multiplex PCR relied on a mix of 60 forward primers for TCR Vbeta segments and 13 reverse primers for TCR Jbeta segments. The source is immuneACCESS, and TCRdb retained only in-frame sequences with V and J called. Part of the clones is not carried over; for the studies checked, unresolved V genes explain less than half of this, and the remainder is unexplained. Here the sample has approximately 190,000 clones; about three quarters occur a single time. The top ten constitute approximately 2.1% of the sample. Source material: PBMCs. The receptors here all came from a woman aged 30 to 39 in good health and CMV-seropositive.

The J gene is TRBJ1-1, the V gene TRBV27; 8 bases align to TRBD1. The J segment lost 4 bases and the V segment lost 7 bases, leaving 5 bases of the junction unmatched. The CDR3 consists of 13 residues. The V gene's germline CDR1 is MNHEY and CDR2 SMNVEV (reference sequence). In nucleotides, the CDR3 is TGTGCCAGCACGGACAGGGCGGGCACTGAAGCTTTCTTT. Its translation: CASTDRAGTEAFF.

The chain combines TRBV9 with TRBJ2-3; 10 bases align to TRBD2. This CDR3 is built from 17 residues. V shed 2 bases and J 1 base; nucleotides not matched to a gene: 7. Per germline, CDR1 SGDLS and CDR2 YYNGEE. The CDR3: CASSVTTLAGGTDTQYF. The CDR3 bases are TGTGCCAGCAGCGTGACCACTCTAGCGGGGGGCACAGATACGCAGTATTTT.

V is TRBV19 and J is TRBJ2-4, with 9 positions matching TRBD1. The CDR3 is made up of 19 amino acids. With 3 bases clipped from V and 0 bases from J, the junction kept 12 bases outside the gene matches. Germline V gene lookup returns CDR1 LNHDA and CDR2 SQIVND (reference sequence). The CDR3 loop is CASSIKDRGLELAKNIQYF. The CDR3 DNA follows: TGTGCCAGTAGTATTAAGGACAGGGGATTGGAGCTAGCCAAAAACATTCAGTACTTC.

The chain joins TRBV9 to TRBJ2-5, with TRBD1 identical over 7 bases. V shed 2 bases and J 0 bases; nucleotides not matched to a gene: 1. Germline V lookup: CDR1 SGDLS, CDR2 YYNGEE. The CDR3 is 14 residues long. CDR3 region: CASSVTGDQETQYF. The DNA for the CDR3 is TGTGCCAGCAGCGTCACAGGGGACCAAGAGACCCAGTACTTC.

DNA of the CDR3: TGTGCCAGCAGTGGGGCCGGCGTGTATACGCAGTATTTT. It is translated as CASSGAGVYTQYF. The chain is built from TRBV6-1 and TRBJ2-3; D remains unclear. The CDR3 spans 13 residues. Trimming stripped 4 bases from V and 7 bases from J, with 12 bases between. Germline V gene data show CDR1 as MNHNS and CDR2 as SASEGT.

The gene calls are TRBV29-1 and TRBJ2-5; possibly TRBD1 for D (6 bases). CDR1 is SQVTM, CDR2 ANQGSEA, per germline. This CDR3 region has 12 residues. V dropped 7 bases and J dropped 4 bases, with 13 bases sitting between them. The CDR3 DNA reads as TGCAGCGGCCACAGGGCGACAGAGACCCAGTACTTC. Translated, it gives CSGHRATETQYF. The entire variable domain, with the rest obtained from reference TRBV29-1 and TRBJ2-5, is as follows: SAVISQKPSRDICQRGTSLTIQCQVDSQVTMMFWYRQQPGQSLTLIATANQGSEATYESGFVIDKFPISRPNLTFSTLTVSNMSPEDSSIYLCSGHRATETQYFGPGTRLLVL.

The chain joins TRBV5-1 to TRBJ2-3; D is undetermined. The ends were cut back, 3 bases at V and 4 bases at J, with 21 bases in the middle. The germline V gene encodes CDR1 SGHRS and CDR2 YFSETQ. The CDR3 length is 17 residues. The chain's CDR3 is CASSSVPGYPRADTQYF. The DNA for the CDR3 is TGCGCCAGCAGCTCTGTTCCCGGTTATCCGCGAGCAGATACGCAGTATTTT.

This chain connects TRBV18 to TRBJ1-3; the match to TRBD1 covers 7 bases. Trimming removed 2 bases from V and 1 base from J; junction bases left unmatched: 5. CDR1 and CDR2 (germline): KGHSH, LQKENI. The CDR3 has 16 amino acids. The CDR3 nucleotides are TGTGCCAGCTCACCAGCAGGGACAGCATCTGGAAACACCATATATTTT. Amino acid sequence: CASSPAGTASGNTIYF.

This clone was seen a few times. This chain links TRBV4-2 with TRBJ2-2; a possible D gene is TRBD2 (6 bases). CDR3 length equals 18 residues. The V gene's germline CDR1 is LGHNA and CDR2 YNFKEQ. With 1 base removed from V and 3 bases from J, the gap between germline ends came to 18 bases. The CDR3 DNA reads TGTGCCAGCAGCCAAGGGACTATCAGAACCGCTTACACCGGGGAGCTGTTTTTT. It yields the protein CASSQGTIRTAYTGELFF.

The CDR3 here is CASSQDRGQGTGNTIYF. The CDR3 bases are TGCGCCAGCAGCCAAGATCGGGGACAGGGGACTGGAAACACCATATATTTT. This chain links TRBV4-1 with TRBJ1-3, with 10 nucleotides matching TRBD1. Trimming at V came to 0 bases and at J to 2 bases, leaving 4 bases not matched to a gene. This CDR3 is built from 17 residues. In germline, CDR1 is MGHRA, CDR2 YSYEKL.

The chain joins TRBV27 to TRBJ1-5; perhaps TRBD1 as D (6 bases). From germline, CDR1 is MNHEY and CDR2 SMNVEV (reference sequence). V was cut by 7 bases and J by 0 bases, with 13 bases left in between. This CDR3 contains 15 residues. The CDR3 coding sequence is TGTGCCAGCAACCCGGACAGACTTAGCAATCAGCCCCAGCATTTT. It yields the protein CASNPDRLSNQPQHF.

J is TRBJ2-6 and V is TRBV6-5; TRBD2 might be the D (5 bases). The CDR3 consists of 15 residues. Germline V CDR1 and CDR2: MNHEY, SVGAGI. With 3 bases removed from V and 4 bases from J, the gap between germline ends came to 10 bases. The CDR3 DNA reads as TGTGCCAGCAGTTATCGGGGTCCCGGGGCCAACGTCCTGACTTTC. Translation gives CASSYRGPGANVLTF.

The chain employs TRBV6-5 and TRBJ2-1, with 7 bases identical to TRBD2. This CDR3 is built from 15 residues. After removal of 6 bases from V and 0 bases from J, the junction contained 5 bases not matched to a gene. The germline gives CDR1 MNHEY, CDR2 SVGAGI. The CDR3 region is CASRLSGVSYNEQFF. The CDR3 DNA sequence: TGTGCCAGCAGGTTAAGCGGGGTCTCCTACAATGAGCAGTTCTTC.

This clone appeared a few times. This chain uses TRBV6-5 with TRBJ2-7, with D tentatively TRBD1 (6 bases). Looked up from germline, CDR1 is MNHEY and CDR2 is SVGAGI. CDR3 length equals 14 residues. Trimming shortened V by 5 bases and J by 0 bases, and 11 bases separated the two germline ends. The CDR3 DNA sequence: TGTGCCAGCAGTCGGACAGCTTACTCCTACGAGCAGTACTTC. Amino acids: CASSRTAYSYEQYF.

CDR3 region: CASSEKGQQTQYF. CDR3 DNA: TGTGCCAGCAGTGAAAAGGGACAGCAGACCCAGTACTTC. The gene calls are TRBV6-1 and TRBJ2-5, with TRBD1 matching 7 bases. Looked up from germline, CDR1 is MNHNS and CDR2 is SASEGT. The CDR3 consists of 13 residues. The trim removed 2 bases at V and 6 bases at J, leaving 3 bases unmatched.

The chain recombines TRBV2 with TRBJ1-3; D is ambiguous. Germline V CDR1 and CDR2: SNHLY, FYNNEI. The CDR3 consists of 14 residues. Between the trimmed V and J ends, which lost 4 bases and 0 bases, there was a span of 7 bases. In DNA, the CDR3 is TGTGCCAGCAGTGTGGAGAGCTCTGGAAACACCATATATTTT. Encoded protein: CASSVESSGNTIYF.

V gene TRBV28 combines with J gene TRBJ2-4, with TRBD1 identical over 8 bases. The CDR3 is made up of 13 amino acids. V lost 6 bases and J lost 9; bases outside the gene matches: 7. From germline, CDR1 is MDHEN and CDR2 SYDVKM. CDR3 DNA: TGTGCCAGCAGCCCTCCCGACAGGGGCATTCAGTACTTC. Amino acid sequence: CASSPPDRGIQYF.

The chain couples TRBV29-1 to TRBJ2-3; D possibly corresponds to TRBD2 (5 bases). The V gene's germline CDR1 is SQVTM and CDR2 ANQGSEA. The ends were cut back, 7 bases at V and 6 bases at J, with 14 bases in the middle. The CDR3 totals 12 residues. The CDR3 region is CSERTLGDTQYF. The CDR3 DNA is TGCAGCGAGCGGACCCTAGGGGATACGCAGTATTTT.

V gene TRBV27 combines with J gene TRBJ1-6, with TRBD1 matching over 12 bases. The junction had 8 bases not matched to a gene; V was cut back by 6 bases and J by 2 bases. The CDR3 totals 18 residues. The germline V gene has CDR1 MNHEY and CDR2 SMNVEV (reference sequence). The CDR3 loop reads CASRTGQGAGAYNSPLHF. CDR3 sequence (DNA): TGTGCCAGCAGAACGGGACAGGGGGCGGGCGCCTATAATTCACCCCTCCACTTT.

The chain carries TRBV7-3 and TRBJ2-2; TRBD1 matches 9 bases. The CDR3 has 16 residues. The germline gives CDR1 SGHTA, CDR2 FQGTGA. J was trimmed by 4 bases and V by 5 bases; bases with no gene match: 8. CDR3: CASSQQPTGGTGELFF. The CDR3, as DNA: TGTGCCAGCAGCCAGCAGCCGACAGGGGGCACCGGGGAGCTGTTTTTT.

The table lists this clone with a few counts. The chain couples TRBV4-2 to TRBJ2-3; 8 bases align to TRBD2. Trimming took 5 bases from V and 0 from J; bases not matched to a gene: 4. This CDR3 has 15 residues. Looked up from germline, CDR1 is LGHNA and CDR2 is YNFKEQ. The CDR3 protein is CASSERGTSTDTQYF. Written as DNA, the CDR3 is TGTGCCAGCAGCGAGCGGGGGACTAGCACAGATACGCAGTATTTT.

The chain uses TRBV5-4 and TRBJ1-2; D unclear. From germline, CDR1 is SGHNT and CDR2 YYREEE (reference sequence). The CDR3 totals 14 residues. Trimming stripped 0 bases from V and 4 bases from J, with 10 bases between. The CDR3: CASSLAGQIYGYTF. The CDR3 coding sequence is TGTGCCAGCAGCTTGGCCGGTCAAATCTATGGCTACACCTTC.

In this sample, this clone turned up a few times. The V and J genes are TRBV29-1 and TRBJ2-1; weak D call: TRBD2 (5 bases). CDR1 SQVTM and CDR2 ANQGSEA come from the germline V gene. V lost 0 bases, J lost 1 base, and 19 bases lay in between. The CDR3 is made up of 18 amino acids. CDR3 region: CSVEELGLVSGSYNEQFF. The CDR3 DNA reads as TGCAGCGTTGAAGAGCTCGGATTGGTATCGGGATCCTACAATGAGCAGTTCTTC.

This clone occurred once. The J gene is TRBJ1-1, the V gene TRBV18, with D unclear. The germline V gene has CDR1 KGHSH and CDR2 LQKENI. Trimming removed 6 bases at V and 1 base at J, with 15 bases between. This CDR3 is 15 amino acids long. The CDR3 loop reads CASSRPSRGNTEAFF. The CDR3 nucleotides are TGTGCCAGCTCCCGACCAAGTCGGGGGAACACTGAAGCTTTCTTT.

This chain joins TRBV28 and TRBJ2-4; 8 nucleotides line up with TRBD1. Germline V gene sequence: CDR1 MDHEN, CDR2 SYDVKM. This CDR3 is 12 amino acids long. CDR3 in DNA: TGTGGGACAGGGATAGCCAAAAACATTCAGTACTTC. Its translation is CGTGIAKNIQYF.